The 27 T cell receptor beta chains reported below all come from one sample, sequenced in a study of T cells in localized non-small cell lung cancer. The method was immunoSEQ multiplex PCR; TCRdb's version includes in-frame clones alone and lacks a portion of them. The data show around 35,000 clones, about 92% seen once. Sequences were derived from peripheral blood, sampled before any cancer treatment. Every receptor here comes from a female donor over 55 with stage I lung adenocarcinoma.

V usage is TRBV28 and J usage is TRBJ1-3; the D is unclear. Trimming cost V 4 bases and J 2 bases, with 12 bases left between them. Looked up from germline, CDR1 is MDHEN and CDR2 is SYDVKM. This CDR3 spans 15 amino acids. The CDR3 sequence: CASSSPGNPGNTIYF. The CDR3 DNA sequence: TGTGCCAGCAGTTCTCCGGGGAATCCTGGAAACACCATATATTTT.

This clone has a single count. CDR3 sequence reads: CASSPWSQVNTEAFF. In DNA, the CDR3 is TGTGCCAGCTCACCATGGAGTCAGGTCAACACTGAAGCTTTCTTT. The chain couples TRBV18 to TRBJ1-1, with D hard to call. Germline CDR1 reads KGHSH; CDR2 reads LQKENI. V was pared by 2 bases and J by 2 bases, with 12 bases between. This CDR3 contains 15 residues.

V and J are TRBV9 and TRBJ1-2; D is unresolved. Germline-derived CDR1 and CDR2 are SGDLS and YYNGEE. The CDR3 contains 13 residues. The V and J ends lost 4 bases and 4 bases respectively, with 11 bases between them. CDR3 region: CASSYLFGYGYTF. The CDR3 DNA reads as TGTGCCAGCAGCTACTTGTTTGGCTATGGCTACACCTTC.

This sequence joins TRBV5-1 and TRBJ2-1; D unresolved. The ends were cut back, 0 bases at V and 0 bases at J, with 4 bases in the middle. From germline, CDR1 is SGHRS and CDR2 YFSETQ. The CDR3 spans 14 residues. This chain's CDR3 is CASSLEDSYNEQFF. As DNA, the CDR3 is TGCGCCAGCAGCTTGGAGGACTCCTACAATGAGCAGTTCTTC. The whole variable domain, remainder taken from reference TRBV5-1 and TRBJ2-1, is KAGVTQTPRYLIKTRGQQVTLSCSPISGHRSVSWYQQTPGQGLQFLFEYFSETQRNKGNFPGRFSGRQFSNSRSEMNVSTLELGDSALYLCASSLEDSYNEQFFGPGTRLTVL.

The J gene is TRBJ2-1, the V gene TRBV28; D possibly uses TRBD1 or TRBD2 (6 bases each). Germline assignment: CDR1 MDHEN and CDR2 SYDVKM. The CDR3 has 12 residues. The CDR3 is CVAGGAGNEQFF. CDR3 nucleotide sequence: TGTGTCGCCGGGGGCGCGGGGAATGAGCAGTTCTTC.

V is TRBV19 and J is TRBJ1-2; 7 positions agree with TRBD1. This CDR3 has 14 amino acids. The germline V gene has CDR1 LNHDA and CDR2 SQIVND (reference sequence). After removal of 1 base from V and 7 bases from J, the junction contained 6 bases not matched to a gene. The CDR3 loop reads CASSIVGGGSGYTF. The DNA of the CDR3 is TGTGCCAGTAGTATAGTCGGAGGGGGCAGTGGCTACACCTTC. The full variable domain, in which reference TRBV19 and TRBJ1-2 provide the parts outside the CDR3, is DGGITQSPKYLFRKEGQNVTLSCEQNLNHDAMYWYRQDPGQGLRLIYYSQIVNDFQKGDIAEGYSVSREKKESFPLTVTSAQKNPTAFYLCASSIVGGGSGYTFGSGTRLTVV.

The chain carries TRBV27 and TRBJ1-2; 9 bases agree with TRBD1. After removal of 0 bases from V and 5 bases from J, the junction contained 13 bases not matched to a gene. CDR3 length equals 18 residues. Germline CDR1 is MNHEY and CDR2 is SMNVEV (reference sequence). CDR3 sequence (DNA): TGTGCCAGCAGTTTATCCTGGGCCGGACAGGGGACCACTTATGGCTACACCTTC. This codes for CASSLSWAGQGTTYGYTF.

The CDR3 sequence is CASSYRGTSNTEAFF. The CDR3, as DNA: TGTGCCAGCAGTTACCGCGGCACTTCGAACACTGAAGCTTTCTTT. The chain recombines TRBV6-6 with TRBJ1-1; D remains unclear. The CDR3 contains 15 residues. The germline V gene encodes CDR1 MNHNY and CDR2 SVGAGI (reference sequence). V was shortened by 2 bases and J by 1 base, with 11 bases between the two germline ends.

The chain links TRBV6-5 to TRBJ2-1, with D tentatively TRBD2 (5 bases). The CDR3 is 12 amino acids. Germline V CDR1 and CDR2: MNHEY, SVGAGI. Between the trimmed V and J ends, which lost 5 bases and 10 bases, there was a span of 12 bases. The DNA of the CDR3 is TGTGCCAGCAGTCATCCCCGGAGGGAGCAGTTCTTC. The encoded protein is CASSHPRREQFF.

The chain carries TRBV15 and TRBJ2-5; D could derive from TRBD1 or TRBD2 (6 bases each). The germline V gene encodes CDR1 LNHNV and CDR2 YYDKDF (reference sequence). The germline V and J ends were trimmed by 1 base and 5 bases, with 11 bases remaining between them. CDR3 length equals 14 residues. The CDR3 sequence: CATSRGGGLETQYF. DNA for the CDR3: TGTGCCACCAGCAGAGGAGGGGGGCTGGAGACCCAGTACTTC.

The V gene is TRBV5-1, the J gene TRBJ2-3; D gene ambiguous. Germline V lookup: CDR1 SGHRS, CDR2 YFSETQ. The CDR3 covers 14 residues. Trimming removed 3 bases at V and 2 bases at J, with 10 bases between. DNA for the CDR3: TGCGCCAGCAGCTCCCGGACCAACACAGATACGCAGTATTTT. It specifies CASSSRTNTDTQYF.

The chain has TRBV21-1 and TRBJ2-1; the listed D gene, TRBD2, was not tested against the DNA. TRBV21-1 is listed as a pseudogene. The CDR3 covers 14 residues. The CDR3 spells CASSETSGGDEQFF. In DNA, the CDR3 is TGTGCCAGCAGCGAAACTAGCGGGGGGGATGAGCAGTTCTTC.

The chain combines TRBV9 with TRBJ1-2, with D unclear. With 3 bases removed from V and 4 bases from J, the gap between germline ends came to 10 bases. The CDR3 extends over 13 amino acids. The germline V gene has CDR1 SGDLS and CDR2 YYNGEE. This CDR3 is CASSGEGSYGYTF. In DNA, the CDR3 is TGTGCCAGCAGCGGAGAGGGTTCCTATGGCTACACCTTC.

CDR3 in DNA: TGTGCCAGCAGCTTAGGACAGAGCACCGCGAACACCGGGGAGCTGTTTTTT. It yields the protein CASSLGQSTANTGELFF. V usage is TRBV11-3 and J usage is TRBJ2-2; a weak D match, TRBD1 (5 bases). V lost 1 base to trimming and J lost 0 bases, with 12 bases between them. The CDR3 runs 17 residues. Germline loops: CDR1 SGHNT, CDR2 YENEEA. Based on the CDR3 plus reference TRBV11-3 and TRBJ2-2, the full variable domain is EAGVVQSPRYKIIEKKQPVAFWCNPISGHNTLYWYLQNLGQGPELLIRYENEEAVDDSQLPKDRFSAERLKGVDSTLKIQPAELGDSAVYLCASSLGQSTANTGELFFGEGSRLTVL.

The chain joins TRBV28 to TRBJ2-7; D is possibly TRBD1 (7 bases). The CDR3 is 12 amino acids. Germline loops: CDR1 MDHEN, CDR2 SYDVKM. Trimming pared 6 bases from V and 6 bases from J, leaving 12 bases between. For the CDR3, the DNA is TGTGCCAGCAGCCAGCAGGGGGGCGAGCAGTACTTC. Encoded protein: CASSQQGGEQYF.

The chain employs TRBV5-1 and TRBJ1-2, with D tentatively TRBD1 (6 bases). The CDR3 contains 16 residues. V was clipped by 3 bases and J by 2 bases, with 17 bases between them. The germline V gene has CDR1 SGHRS and CDR2 YFSETQ. The CDR3 protein is CASSSAPLQGNYGYTF. CDR3 nucleotides: TGCGCCAGCAGCTCTGCTCCTCTACAGGGCAACTATGGCTACACCTTC.

This chain uses TRBV5-1 with TRBJ2-3; TRBD2 matches 10 bases. From germline, CDR1 is SGHRS and CDR2 YFSETQ. The CDR3 sequence is 19 residues long. The ends lost 3 bases at V and 0 bases at J; junction bases unmatched: 13. As DNA, the CDR3 is TGCGCCAGCAGCTGGGGACGTGTCTCGACTAGCGGGAGCACAGATACGCAGTATTTT. This gives the protein CASSWGRVSTSGSTDTQYF.

The V call is TRBV7-2, the J call TRBJ2-3; 11 positions match TRBD1. J lost 4 bases, V lost 3 bases, and 3 bases had no gene match. In germline, CDR1 is SGHTA, CDR2 FQGNSA. This CDR3 has 15 amino acids. The CDR3 coding sequence is TGTGCCAGCAGCTTGGGACAGGGGGAGTCAGATACGCAGTATTTT. It specifies CASSLGQGESDTQYF.

Only one count was recorded for this clone. This chain uses TRBV6-6 with TRBJ1-2, with a tentative D call TRBD1 (6 bases). Germline V gene lookup returns CDR1 MNHNY and CDR2 SVGAGI (reference sequence). V was trimmed by 0 bases and J by 4 bases, leaving 15 bases between them. This CDR3 has 16 amino acids. The CDR3 is CASSYSRSQGFYGYTF. DNA for the CDR3: TGTGCCAGCAGTTACTCGAGGTCACAGGGCTTCTATGGCTACACCTTC.

This clone was seen just once. This chain connects TRBV6-6 to TRBJ2-1, with no clear D. Germline V lookup: CDR1 MNHNY, CDR2 SVGAGI (reference sequence). The CDR3 extends over 11 amino acids. Trimming took off 6 bases at V and 8 bases at J, with 8 bases between the two ends. The CDR3 DNA reads as TGTGCCAGCAGCCCGGTGTATGAGCAGTTCTTC. It translates to CASSPVYEQFF.

CDR3 sequence reads: CASSPPYEQYV. CDR3 sequence (DNA): TGTGCCAGCAGCCCACCCTACGAGCAGTACGTC. This chain connects TRBV7-3 to TRBJ2-7, with D hard to call. Trimming removed 5 bases at V and 2 bases at J, with 4 bases between. The length of the CDR3 is 11 residues. Germline-derived CDR1 and CDR2 are SGHTA and FQGTGA.

The rearrangement uses TRBV2 and TRBJ1-5; 7 nucleotides match TRBD1. The CDR3 spans 17 residues. Germline V CDR1 and CDR2: SNHLY, FYNNEI. Trimming removed 6 bases from V and 6 bases from J; junction bases left unmatched: 17. This chain's CDR3 is CASRKGGGRTGGQPQHF. The DNA for the CDR3 is TGTGCCAGCAGAAAAGGGGGAGGCAGGACAGGAGGTCAGCCCCAGCATTTT.

V gene TRBV7-2 combines with J gene TRBJ2-2, with 7 bases matching TRBD1. CDR3 size: 15 residues. Germline V gene sequence: CDR1 SGHTA, CDR2 FQGNSA. With 4 bases clipped from V and 6 bases from J, the junction kept 8 bases outside the gene matches. CDR3 amino acids: CASSSRQGGSGELFF. The CDR3 DNA is TGTGCCAGCAGCTCCCGACAGGGCGGGTCCGGGGAGCTGTTTTTT.

The chain couples TRBV15 to TRBJ2-1; D remains ambiguous. This CDR3 contains 13 residues. Per germline, CDR1 LNHNV and CDR2 YYDKDF (reference sequence). Trimming took 0 bases from V and 5 from J, leaving 5 bases between them. This CDR3 reads CATSREWNNEQFF. The CDR3 bases are TGTGCCACCAGCAGAGAGTGGAACAATGAGCAGTTCTTC.

The chain combines TRBV7-2 with TRBJ2-5, with TRBD2 identical over 7 bases. With 5 bases clipped from V and 4 bases from J, the junction kept 4 bases outside the gene matches. CDR1 is SGHTA, CDR2 FQGNSA, per germline. The CDR3 totals 13 residues. CDR3 amino acids: CASSRTSPETQYF. The CDR3 nucleotides are TGTGCCAGCAGCCGGACTAGTCCAGAGACCCAGTACTTC.

V usage is TRBV5-6 and J usage is TRBJ2-3, with 14 bases identical to TRBD2. Germline V gene sequence: CDR1 SGHDT, CDR2 YYEEEE. The CDR3 is made up of 17 amino acids. V was pared by 4 bases and J by 7 bases, with 11 bases of the junction left unmatched. The CDR3 sequence: CASSVGLAGVFSHTQYF. Here the CDR3 DNA reads TGTGCCAGCAGCGTGGGACTAGCGGGGGTTTTTAGTCATACGCAGTATTTT.

The chain links TRBV2 to TRBJ1-1; 8 positions agree with TRBD1. The CDR3 has 12 residues. The ends lost 6 bases at V and 10 bases at J; junction bases unmatched: 7. CDR1 is SNHLY, CDR2 FYNNEI, per germline. CDR3 region: CASSLTTGGAFF. CDR3 DNA: TGTGCCAGCAGCTTAACTACAGGGGGAGCTTTCTTT.